The clone carrying this TCR beta chain was seen a handful of times. The antigen is undetermined. The sample originates from a study of identical twins. Study-wide results and caveats: Invariant populations such as MAIT and iNKT cells could partly muddle zero-insertion analyses.

TCRdb reprocessed the 5' RACE reads via MiXCR and lists one record per CDR3 protein. This table holds roughly 1.6 million distinct CDR3 sequences, around a third found once. The germline gives CDR1 DFQATT, CDR2 SNEGSKA (reference sequence). Deletions cut 0 bases from V and 5 bases from J, with 13 bases between. This CDR3 spans 14 amino acids. The chain recombines TRBV20-1 with TRBJ2-5; TRBD2 is a possible D gene (5 bases). This clonotype was sampled from a newborn girl in good health. Material for sequencing was cord blood. CDR3 bases: TGCAGTGCTAGAGACCGACGGGGAATGGAGACCCAGTACTTC. This codes for CSARDRRGMETQYF.